A selection of T cell receptor beta chains follows, all from one sample in a study of T cells in localized non-small cell lung cancer. Some clones are missing from TCRdb's copy, which holds only in-frame ones; the method was immunoSEQ multiplex PCR. The top ten clones hold about a sixth of a sample with tens of thousands of clones, 60% to 85% of them seen once. The material was peripheral blood, obtained before any cancer treatment. Every receptor here comes from a man aged 35-75 years with stage I squamous cell lung carcinoma. The CDR3 runs from the conserved cysteine through the conserved F or W. The D gene is left open where the match is weak. Clone size is shown for a subset of rows, as once, few, many or a class of expanded clone.

J: TRBJ1-6; D: .; V: TRBV18; size: few; CDR3: CASSPQMSSSYNSPLHF; DNA: TGTGCCAGCTCACCACAGATGAGCAGCTCCTATAATTCACCCCTCCACTTT
J: TRBJ2-5; D: .; V: TRBV18; size: .; CDR3: CASSPSGAWETQYF; DNA: TGTGCCAGCTCACCTTCGGGGGCGTGGGAGACCCAGTACTTC
J: TRBJ2-5; D: TRBD2; V: TRBV7-2; size: .; CDR3: CASSLGGGQETQYF; DNA: TGTGCCAGCAGCTTAGGGGGGGGTCAAGAGACCCAGTACTTC
J: TRBJ1-2; D: .; V: TRBV2; size: .; CDR3: CASSGGLTNYGYTF; DNA: TGTGCCAGCAGTGGCGGACTCACTAACTATGGCTACACCTTC
J: TRBJ2-2; D: TRBD1; V: TRBV7-6; size: .; CDR3: CASSLGQGGPGELFF; DNA: TGTGCCAGCAGCTTGGGACAGGGAGGCCCCGGGGAGCTGTTTTTT
J: TRBJ1-5; D: .; V: TRBV4-1; size: .; CDR3: CASRFDRYSNQPQHF; DNA: TGCGCCAGCAGATTCGACCGCTATAGCAATCAGCCCCAGCATTTT
J: TRBJ1-1; D: .; V: TRBV11-2; size: few; CDR3: CASSLEGGGANIVTFF; DNA: TGTGCCAGCAGCTTAGAAGGGGGAGGGGCAAACATTGTAACTTTCTTT
J: TRBJ2-5; D: TRBD1; V: TRBV19; size: .; CDR3: CASSQDRGRETQYF; DNA: TGTGCCAGTAGTCAAGACAGGGGGCGAGAGACCCAGTACTTC
J: TRBJ1-1; D: .; V: TRBV6-5; size: .; CDR3: CASSYVAKNTEAFF; DNA: TGTGCCAGCAGTTACGTGGCCAAGAACACTGAAGCTTTCTTT
J: TRBJ1-6; D: TRBD1; V: TRBV7-6; size: .; CDR3: CASSVTTGGNSPLHF; DNA: TGTGCCAGCAGCGTTACTACAGGGGGGAATTCACCCCTCCACTTT
J: TRBJ2-5; D: .; V: TRBV7-7; size: once; CDR3: CASSLGPEETQYF; DNA: TGTGCCAGCAGCTTAGGCCCAGAAGAGACCCAGTACTTC